This TCR beta chain was captured by sequencing in a study of technical replicates of blood from several donors. TCRdb's table, derived via immunoSEQ multiplex PCR, lists solely in-frame clones and lacks some. The sample contains about 100,000 clones, 95% of which appear only once. The V end was cut by 8 bases, the J end by 2 bases, with 19 bases between. The CDR3 totals 15 residues. Per germline, CDR1 LNHDA and CDR2 SQIVND (reference sequence). The source of this sequence is a human donor in good health. The chain employs TRBV19 and TRBJ2-7; D is possibly TRBD1 (6 bases). Sequencing input: T cells isolated from PBMCs. CDR3 sequence (DNA): TGTGCCAGTCAAACTTCGACAGGACCTACCTACGAGCAGTACTTC. Residues: CASQTSTGPTYEQYF.